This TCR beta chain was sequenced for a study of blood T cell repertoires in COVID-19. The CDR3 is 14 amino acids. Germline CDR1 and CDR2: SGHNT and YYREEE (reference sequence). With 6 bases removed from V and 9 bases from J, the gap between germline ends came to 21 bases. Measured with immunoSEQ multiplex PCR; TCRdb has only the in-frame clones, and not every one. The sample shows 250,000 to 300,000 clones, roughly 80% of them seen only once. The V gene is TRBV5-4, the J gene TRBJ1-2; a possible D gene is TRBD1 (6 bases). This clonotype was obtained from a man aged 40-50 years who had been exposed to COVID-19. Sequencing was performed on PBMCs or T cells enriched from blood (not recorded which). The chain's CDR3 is CASTMGQGMLSYTF. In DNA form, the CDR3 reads TGTGCCAGCACGATGGGGCAGGGGATGTTAAGCTACACCTTC.